Listed below are T cell receptor beta chains from one sample, sequenced in a study of regulatory T cells in long-lasting Graves disease. One entry per CDR3 protein, called by TCRdb with MiXCR from the multiplex PCR reads. The sample holds 400,000 to 500,000 distinct CDR3 sequences, 20% to 25% seen once. Specimen: peripheral blood mononuclear cells (PBMCs), collected when the disease was refractory, from a patient treated with antithyroid drugs. The receptor set was obtained from a female donor with Graves disease. CDR3s leave out the opening cysteine and the closing phenylalanine or tryptophan. The order of the fields is J gene, V gene, CDR3 protein.

TRBJ1-1,TRBV20-1,SASGQNTEAF
TRBJ2-5,TRBV9,ASTKTGARGETQY
TRBJ2-7,TRBV19,ASSLLPGAAYEQY
TRBJ1-6,TRBV28,ASSPTGFSNSPLH
TRBJ1-3,TRBV30,AWSRIISGNTIY
TRBJ1-1,TRBV28,ASSLRGARGSTEAF
TRBJ1-1,TRBV2,ASSDNWGTGANTEAF
TRBJ1-5,TRBV19,ASSIGTESQPQH
TRBJ2-2,TRBV12-3/TRBV12-4,ASSPVSGSTGELF
TRBJ1-4,TRBV5-1,ASSLIFGGPSNEKLF
TRBJ2-7,TRBV9,ASSPRTSGSQKQY